These 8 T cell receptor beta chains originate from one sample sequenced in a study of cytomegalovirus exposure and HLA in healthy donors. The PCR had 60 Vbeta and 13 Jbeta primers. Using immunoSEQ multiplex PCR, the repertoire was profiled, and TCRdb retains in-frame clones only, with some absent. This sample has about 57,000 clones; 72% occur once, and the top ten carry around 10%. Sequencing was performed on PBMCs. The source of these receptors is a woman in her forties or fifties in good health and CMV-seronegative.

The chain employs TRBV5-5 and TRBJ2-5, with D hard to call. V lost 4 bases and J lost 2, with 9 bases in between. The CDR3 spans 13 residues. Germline values: CDR1 SGHKS, CDR2 YYEKEE (reference sequence). The CDR3 is CASSHYTQETQYF. As DNA, the CDR3 is TGTGCCAGCAGCCACTACACTCAAGAGACCCAGTACTTC.

The genes are TRBV19 and TRBJ2-4; 9 bases match TRBD1. Germline loops: CDR1 LNHDA, CDR2 SQIVND (reference sequence). This CDR3 region has 16 residues. V was clipped by 7 bases and J by 9 bases; unmatched bases: 16. CDR3 DNA: TGTGCCAGTAATCCCGGGGACAGGGACCTCGGGGGCATTCAGTACTTC. Its protein is CASNPGDRDLGGIQYF.

The chain employs TRBV30 and TRBJ2-5; D remains unclear. Germline CDR1 reads GTSNPN; CDR2 reads SVGIG (reference sequence). The CDR3 length is 10 residues. V was pared by 2 bases and J by 5 bases, with 3 bases between. CDR3 region: CAWSTETQYF. CDR3 bases: TGTGCCTGGAGTACTGAGACCCAGTACTTC.

Judged by abundance, this clone is large. The rearrangement joins TRBV10-3 to TRBJ2-5; 7 bases map to TRBD1. The CDR3 is made up of 14 amino acids. CDR1 and CDR2 (germline): ENHRY, SYGVKD. V shed 3 bases, J shed 7 bases, and the junction held 8 bases outside the gene matches. The CDR3 protein is CAISDGRPGGTQYF. CDR3 in DNA: TGTGCCATCAGTGATGGAAGGCCAGGGGGGACCCAGTACTTC.

The chain uses TRBV7-7 and TRBJ2-5; the D is unclear. CDR1 SSHAT and CDR2 FNYEAQ come from the germline V gene (reference sequence). The germline V and J ends were trimmed by 3 bases and 5 bases, with 10 bases remaining between them. The CDR3 runs to 13 residues. CDR3 in amino acids: CASSLSPGETQYF. The DNA of the CDR3 is TGTGCCAGCAGCTTGTCCCCCGGGGAGACCCAGTACTTC.

The V and J genes are TRBV11-2 and TRBJ1-1; possibly TRBD1 for D (6 bases). The length of the CDR3 is 14 residues. Germline V gives CDR1 SGHAT, CDR2 FQNNGV. Trimming shortened V by 3 bases and J by 5 bases, and 13 bases separated the two germline ends. The CDR3 DNA reads as TGTGCCAGCAGCTTCCAGGGGCAGGGGACTGAAGCTTTCTTT. Its protein is CASSFQGQGTEAFF. Full variable domain (remainder filled in from reference TRBV11-2 and TRBJ1-1): EAGVAQSPRYKIIEKRQSVAFWCNPISGHATLYWYQQILGQGPKLLIQFQNNGVVDDSQLPKDRFSAERLKGVDSTLKIQPAKLEDSAVYLCASSFQGQGTEAFFGQGTRLTVV.

The sample holds a few counts of this clone. The V and J genes are TRBV6-6 and TRBJ1-1; D is unclear. The CDR3 spans 12 residues. Trimming shortened V by 6 bases and J by 2 bases, and 7 bases separated the two germline ends. Per the germline V gene, CDR1 is MNHNY and CDR2 is SVGAGI (reference sequence). The CDR3 region is CASSLTNTEAFF. CDR3 coding DNA: TGTGCCAGCAGCCTGACAAACACTGAAGCTTTCTTT.

V usage is TRBV9 and J usage is TRBJ1-2, with a tentative D call TRBD1 (5 bases). CDR3 length: 14 amino acids. V was shortened by 3 bases and J by 5 bases, with 14 bases between the two germline ends. Germline assignment: CDR1 SGDLS and CDR2 YYNGEE. The CDR3 protein is CASSGTGRLYGYTF. For the CDR3, the DNA is TGTGCCAGCAGCGGTACAGGCCGGCTTTATGGCTACACCTTC.